Detailed here is one T cell receptor (beta chain). The antigen remains unidentified. TCRdb ran MiXCR on the RT-PCR reads and lists one entry per CDR3 protein. The sample shows some 800,000 distinct CDR3 sequences, roughly 20% of them seen only once. Germline V gene lookup returns CDR1 DFQATT and CDR2 SNEGSKA (reference sequence). V lost 2 bases, J lost 7 bases, and 12 bases lay in between. This CDR3 has 14 amino acids. The data stem from a study of response to subunit inactivated influenza vaccine. Study results and caveats: The authors put forward the suggestion that each seasonal influenza vaccination may bring in only a limited number of new T cells.

This clonotype was obtained from a man aged 50 or older who received an inactivated influenza vaccine. The sample was PBMCs from blood, taken about 5 days after vaccination. This chain uses TRBV20-1 with TRBJ1-6, with D perhaps matching TRBD1 (5 bases). As DNA, the CDR3 is TGCAGTGCTAGACAGGGACCACCAAATTCACCCCTCCACTTT. It specifies CSARQGPPNSPLHF.